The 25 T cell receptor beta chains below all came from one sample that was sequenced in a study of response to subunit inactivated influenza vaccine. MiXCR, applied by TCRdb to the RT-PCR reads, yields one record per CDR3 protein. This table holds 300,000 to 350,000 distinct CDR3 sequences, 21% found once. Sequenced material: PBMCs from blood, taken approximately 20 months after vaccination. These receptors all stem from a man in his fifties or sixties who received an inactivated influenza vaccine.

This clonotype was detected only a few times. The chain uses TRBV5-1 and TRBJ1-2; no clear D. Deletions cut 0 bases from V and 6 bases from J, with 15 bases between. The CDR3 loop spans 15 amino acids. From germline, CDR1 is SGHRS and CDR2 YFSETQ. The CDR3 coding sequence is TGCGCCAGCAGCTTGGCCATGGTAGGAGTGGATGGCTACACCTTC. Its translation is CASSLAMVGVDGYTF.

The CDR3 sequence is CASSQAGTGVEQYF. The CDR3 DNA is TGTGCCAGCAGCCAGGCCGGGACAGGGGTCGAGCAGTACTTC. The V and J genes are TRBV3-1 and TRBJ2-7; 10 bases agree with TRBD1. V dropped 3 bases and J dropped 6; count of bases not matched to a gene: 5. This CDR3 is 14 amino acids long. CDR1 is LGHDT and CDR2 is YNNKEL in the germline V gene (reference sequence).

The CDR3 here is CSARDRGGVMTYEQYF. The CDR3 nucleotides read TGCAGTGCTAGAGATCGGGGGGGGGTTATGACTTACGAGCAGTACTTC. This sequence joins TRBV20-1 and TRBJ2-7; 8 bases match TRBD2. The V gene's germline CDR1 is DFQATT and CDR2 SNEGSKA (reference sequence). This CDR3 comprises 16 residues. Unmatched junction bases numbered 11, after V lost 0 bases and J lost 4 bases.

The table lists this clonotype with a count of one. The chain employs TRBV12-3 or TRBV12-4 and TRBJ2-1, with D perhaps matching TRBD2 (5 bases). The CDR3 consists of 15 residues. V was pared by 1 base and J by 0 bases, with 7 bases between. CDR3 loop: CASSLGGISYNEQFF. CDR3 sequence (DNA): TGTGCCAGCAGTTTAGGAGGGATCTCCTACAATGAGCAGTTCTTC.

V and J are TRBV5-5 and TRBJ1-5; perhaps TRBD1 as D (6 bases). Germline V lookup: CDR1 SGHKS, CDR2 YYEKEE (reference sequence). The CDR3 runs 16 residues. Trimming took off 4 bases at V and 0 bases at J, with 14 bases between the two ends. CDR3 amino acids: CASSPLGGDSNQPQHF. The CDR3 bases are TGTGCCAGCAGCCCATTAGGGGGGGATAGCAATCAGCCCCAGCATTTT.

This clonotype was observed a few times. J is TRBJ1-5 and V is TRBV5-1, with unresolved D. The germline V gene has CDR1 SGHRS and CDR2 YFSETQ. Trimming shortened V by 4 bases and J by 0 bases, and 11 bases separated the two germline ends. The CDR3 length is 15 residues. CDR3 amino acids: CASSPSDYSNQPQHF. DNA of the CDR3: TGCGCCAGCAGCCCCTCCGATTATAGCAATCAGCCCCAGCATTTT.

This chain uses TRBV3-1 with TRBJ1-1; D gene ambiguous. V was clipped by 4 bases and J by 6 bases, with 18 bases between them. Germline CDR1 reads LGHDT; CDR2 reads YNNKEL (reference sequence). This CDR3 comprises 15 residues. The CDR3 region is CASSLDTRLVSEAFF. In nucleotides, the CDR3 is TGTGCCAGCAGCCTCGACACACGGTTGGTTTCTGAAGCTTTCTTT.

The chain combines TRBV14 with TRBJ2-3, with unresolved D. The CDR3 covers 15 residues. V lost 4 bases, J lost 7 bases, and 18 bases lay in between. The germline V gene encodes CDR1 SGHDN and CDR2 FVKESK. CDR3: CASSPRGTVKNTQYF. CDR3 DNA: TGTGCCAGCAGCCCGCGAGGCACGGTAAAAAATACGCAGTATTTT.

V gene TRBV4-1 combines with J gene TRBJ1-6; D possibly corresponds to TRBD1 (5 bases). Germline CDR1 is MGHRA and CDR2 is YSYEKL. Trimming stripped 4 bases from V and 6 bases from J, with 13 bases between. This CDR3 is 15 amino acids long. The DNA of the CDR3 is TGCGCCAGCAGCCCCGGGACTTTTACTAATTCACCCCTCCACTTT. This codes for CASSPGTFTNSPLHF.

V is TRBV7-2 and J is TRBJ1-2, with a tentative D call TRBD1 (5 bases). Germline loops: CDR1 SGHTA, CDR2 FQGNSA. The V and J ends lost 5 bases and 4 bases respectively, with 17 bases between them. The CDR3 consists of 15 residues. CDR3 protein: CASSPNAGGGYGYTF. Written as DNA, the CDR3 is TGTGCCAGCAGCCCTAACGCGGGGGGTGGCTATGGCTACACCTTC.

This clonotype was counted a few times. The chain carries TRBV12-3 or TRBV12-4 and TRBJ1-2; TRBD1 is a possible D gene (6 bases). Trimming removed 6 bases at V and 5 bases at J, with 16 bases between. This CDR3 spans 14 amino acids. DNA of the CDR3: TGTGCCAGCAGGCAATCCGGGACACGGTATGGCTACACCTTC. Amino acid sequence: CASRQSGTRYGYTF.

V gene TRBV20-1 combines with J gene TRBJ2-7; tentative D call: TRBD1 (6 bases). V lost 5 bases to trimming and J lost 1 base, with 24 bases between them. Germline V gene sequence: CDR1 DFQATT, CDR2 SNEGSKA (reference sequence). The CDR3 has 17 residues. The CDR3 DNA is TGCAGTGCTGATAGGTATTCGTCCGTGACAGGATCCTACGAGCAGTACTTC. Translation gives CSADRYSSVTGSYEQYF.

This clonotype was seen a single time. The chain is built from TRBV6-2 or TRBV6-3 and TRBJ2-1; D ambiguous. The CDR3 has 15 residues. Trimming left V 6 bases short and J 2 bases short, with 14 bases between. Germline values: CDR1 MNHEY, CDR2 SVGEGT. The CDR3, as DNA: TGTGCCAGCAGAAAATCAGGAAATCCCTACAATGAGCAGTTCTTC. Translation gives CASRKSGNPYNEQFF.

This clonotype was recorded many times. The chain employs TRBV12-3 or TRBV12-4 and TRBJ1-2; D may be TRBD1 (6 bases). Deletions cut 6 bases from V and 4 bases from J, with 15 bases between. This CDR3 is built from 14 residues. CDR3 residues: CASSFGQKLYGYTF. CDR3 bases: TGTGCCAGCAGCTTTGGACAGAAACTCTATGGCTACACCTTC.

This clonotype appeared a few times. CDR3 residues: CSVVAGGRRNNEQFF. The DNA of the CDR3 is TGCAGCGTTGTTGCGGGAGGGAGGAGGAACAATGAGCAGTTCTTC. The rearrangement links TRBV29-1 to TRBJ2-1; 9 bases align to TRBD2. Germline V gene lookup returns CDR1 SQVTM and CDR2 ANQGSEA. The CDR3 spans 15 residues. The V segment lost 4 bases and the J segment 5 bases; nucleotides outside the gene matches: 9.

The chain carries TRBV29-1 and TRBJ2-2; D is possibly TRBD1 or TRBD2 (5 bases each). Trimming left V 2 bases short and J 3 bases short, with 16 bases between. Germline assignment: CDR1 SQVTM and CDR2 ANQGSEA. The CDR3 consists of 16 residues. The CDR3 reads CSVETGRGGHTGELFF. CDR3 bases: TGCAGCGTTGAAACGGGTAGGGGCGGGCACACCGGGGAGCTGTTTTTT.

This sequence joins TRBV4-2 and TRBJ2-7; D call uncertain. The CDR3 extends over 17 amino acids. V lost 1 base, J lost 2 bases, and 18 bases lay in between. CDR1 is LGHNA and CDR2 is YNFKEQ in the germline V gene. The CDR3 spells CASSQGSAVVTPYEQYF. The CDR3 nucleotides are TGTGCCAGCAGCCAAGGATCCGCGGTAGTCACCCCCTACGAGCAGTACTTC.

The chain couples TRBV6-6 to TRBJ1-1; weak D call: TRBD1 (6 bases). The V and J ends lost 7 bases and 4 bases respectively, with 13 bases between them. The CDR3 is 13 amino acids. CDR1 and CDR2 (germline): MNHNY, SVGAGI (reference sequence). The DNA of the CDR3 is TGTGCCAGCACAACCGGGACAACCACTGAAGCTTTCTTT. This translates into CASTTGTTTEAFF.

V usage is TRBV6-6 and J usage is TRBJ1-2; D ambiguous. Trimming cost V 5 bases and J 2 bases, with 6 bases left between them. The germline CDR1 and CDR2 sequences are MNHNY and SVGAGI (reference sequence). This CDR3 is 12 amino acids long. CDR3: CASSDTNYGYTF. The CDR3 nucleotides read TGTGCCAGCAGTGACACAAACTATGGCTACACCTTC.

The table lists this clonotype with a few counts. CDR3: CASSLFPNEQFF. The CDR3 DNA reads as TGCGCCAGCAGCTTGTTCCCCAATGAGCAGTTCTTC. This chain links TRBV5-1 with TRBJ2-1; no reliable D call. The CDR3 totals 12 residues. Germline values: CDR1 SGHRS, CDR2 YFSETQ. The ends were cut back, 1 base at V and 6 bases at J, with 5 bases in the middle.

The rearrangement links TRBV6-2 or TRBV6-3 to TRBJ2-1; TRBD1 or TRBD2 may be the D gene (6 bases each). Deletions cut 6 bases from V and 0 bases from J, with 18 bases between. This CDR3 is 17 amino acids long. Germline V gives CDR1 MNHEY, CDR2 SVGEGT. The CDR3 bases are TGTGCCAGCAGAGACCACGGGGGCCTGAGCTCCTACAATGAGCAGTTCTTC. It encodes CASRDHGGLSSYNEQFF.

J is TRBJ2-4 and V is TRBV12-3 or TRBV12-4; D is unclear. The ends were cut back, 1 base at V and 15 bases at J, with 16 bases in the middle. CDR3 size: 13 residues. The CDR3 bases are TGTGCCAGCAGTTTAGTCGGCCCAATGCGTCGGTACTTC. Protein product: CASSLVGPMRRYF.

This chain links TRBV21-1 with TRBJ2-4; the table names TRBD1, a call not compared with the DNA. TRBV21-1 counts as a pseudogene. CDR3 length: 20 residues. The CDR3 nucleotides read TGTGCCAGCAGGAATCGGGAAACAGGGGGTCGGTTGTTTGCCAAAAACATTCAGTACTTC. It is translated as CASRNRETGGRLFAKNIQYF.

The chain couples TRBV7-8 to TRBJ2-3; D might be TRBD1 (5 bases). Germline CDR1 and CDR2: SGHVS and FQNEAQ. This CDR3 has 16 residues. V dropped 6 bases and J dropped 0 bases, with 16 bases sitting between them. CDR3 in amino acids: CASSTNRLTSTDTQYF. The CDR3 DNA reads TGTGCCAGCAGTACGAACAGGTTAACTAGCACAGATACGCAGTATTTT.

DNA for the CDR3: TGTGCCAGCAGTGAAACCCTCGGGGCCTACGAGCAGTACTTC. Protein sequence: CASSETLGAYEQYF. The chain combines TRBV25-1 with TRBJ2-7, with D tentatively TRBD2 (5 bases). CDR3 length equals 14 residues. Trimming removed 2 bases at V and 2 bases at J, with 10 bases between. CDR1 and CDR2 from the germline V gene are MGHDK and SYGVNS.